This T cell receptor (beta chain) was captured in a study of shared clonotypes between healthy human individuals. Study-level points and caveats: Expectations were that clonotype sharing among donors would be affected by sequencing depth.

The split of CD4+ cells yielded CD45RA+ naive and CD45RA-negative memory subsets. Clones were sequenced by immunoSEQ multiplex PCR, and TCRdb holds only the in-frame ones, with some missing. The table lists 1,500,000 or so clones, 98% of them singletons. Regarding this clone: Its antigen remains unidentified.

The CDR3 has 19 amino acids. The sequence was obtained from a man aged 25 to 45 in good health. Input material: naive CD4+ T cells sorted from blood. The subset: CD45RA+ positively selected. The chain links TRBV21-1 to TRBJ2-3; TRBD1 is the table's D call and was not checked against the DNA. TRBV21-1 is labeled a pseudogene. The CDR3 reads CASSKEGLLQGAGTDTQYF. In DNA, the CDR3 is TGTGCCAGCAGCAAAGAAGGGCTCTTGCAGGGGGCCGGCACAGATACGCAGTATTTT.